Each of the 5 T cell receptor beta chains below was sequenced from the same sample in a study of OX40 agonist ivuxolimab in advanced cancers. Generated by immunoSEQ multiplex PCR, the TCRdb table keeps only in-frame clones and is missing some. The sample holds thousands of clones, almost 90% seen once. The specimen was CD4+ or CD8+ T cells sorted from blood, collected in a trial of the OX40 agonist ivuxolimab. The origin of the receptors is an adult with an advanced solid tumor such as melanoma, head and neck, liver or kidney cancer.

The chain links TRBV10-3 to TRBJ2-2, with D perhaps given as TRBD1 or TRBD2 (6 bases each). V lost 10 bases and J 6 bases, leaving 27 bases between the germline ends. The CDR3 runs 17 residues. CDR1 is ENHRY and CDR2 is SYGVKD in the germline V gene. The chain's CDR3 is CASERRHEGEAAGELFF. The CDR3 bases are TGTGCCAGCGAGAGACGACACGAGGGGGAGGCGGCCGGGGAGCTGTTTTTT.

V and J are TRBV7-9 and TRBJ2-1; perhaps TRBD2 as D (5 bases). Trimming left V 1 base short and J 5 bases short, with 9 bases between. Germline-derived CDR1 and CDR2 are SEHNR and FQNEAQ (reference sequence). CDR3 length equals 14 residues. The chain's CDR3 is CASSLVSGDNEQFF. In DNA form, the CDR3 reads TGTGCCAGCAGCTTAGTCTCCGGGGACAATGAGCAGTTCTTC.

The rearrangement joins TRBV7-6 to TRBJ2-1; no clear D gene. The CDR3 extends over 13 amino acids. Looked up from germline, CDR1 is SGHVS and CDR2 is FNYEAQ. Trimming left V 5 bases short and J 9 bases short, with 14 bases between. The CDR3 reads CASSAQLSVEQFF. Written as DNA, the CDR3 is TGTGCCAGCAGCGCCCAACTAAGCGTTGAGCAGTTCTTC.

The chain couples TRBV6-1 to TRBJ1-2; possible D gene TRBD1, 5 bases. V gave up 8 bases and J gave up 4 bases, with 14 bases separating them. CDR1 and CDR2 from the germline V gene are MNHNS and SASEGT. CDR3 length: 13 residues. The CDR3 DNA reads TGTGCCAGCTGTTTGAGTGGGGGCTATGGCTACACCTTC. Amino acids: CASCLSGGYGYTF.

The chain links TRBV28 to TRBJ2-7; 8 bases fit TRBD1. This CDR3 is 15 amino acids long. Germline values: CDR1 MDHEN, CDR2 SYDVKM. V gave up 5 bases and J gave up 4 bases; unmatched junction bases: 10. CDR3 in DNA: TGTGCCAGCAGTGGGTATACAGGGGGAAGATACGAGCAGTACTTC. This encodes CASSGYTGGRYEQYF.